This entry lists 18 T cell receptor beta chains sequenced from one sample in a study of identical twins. Via MiXCR, TCRdb re-called the 5' RACE reads, giving one row per CDR3 protein. The top ten hold 2.5% to 3.5% of the sample, which has around 570,000 distinct CDR3 sequences, approximately 10% seen once. The same specimen was also included in a second study, on yellow fever vaccine responses in identical twins.

The sequenced sample consisted of PBMCs. Receptors originate from a woman aged 18-30 years in good health.

This clonotype appeared a few times. The chain is built from TRBV20-1 and TRBJ2-1; 8 positions match TRBD1. CDR1 is DFQATT, CDR2 SNEGSKA, per germline (reference sequence). CDR3 length equals 14 residues. The junction had 11 bases not matched to a gene; V was cut back by 6 bases and J by 7 bases. The CDR3 DNA reads as TGCAGTGCCATTCGGGCAGGGGGCTTAAATGAGCAGTTCTTC. The encoded protein is CSAIRAGGLNEQFF.

This clonotype was seen at least ten times. The V gene is TRBV5-5, the J gene TRBJ1-1, with D possibly matching TRBD1 (5 bases). V was shortened by 4 bases and J by 0 bases, with 10 bases between the two germline ends. The CDR3 consists of 14 residues. Germline loops: CDR1 SGHKS, CDR2 YYEKEE (reference sequence). The CDR3: CASSQTDLNTEAFF. The CDR3 DNA reads TGTGCCAGCAGCCAGACAGATTTGAACACTGAAGCTTTCTTT.

V usage is TRBV20-1 and J usage is TRBJ2-7, with 11 bases matching TRBD2. J gave up 6 bases and V 3 bases, and 1 base lay outside the gene matches. The CDR3 loop spans 12 amino acids. CDR1 is DFQATT, CDR2 SNEGSKA, per germline (reference sequence). The CDR3 DNA reads TGCAGTGCTAGTCTAGCGGGAGGCGAGCAGTACTTC. This gives the protein CSASLAGGEQYF.

V usage is TRBV5-6 and J usage is TRBJ2-7; possibly TRBD1 or TRBD2 for D (5 bases each). The CDR3 runs 14 residues. The V end was cut by 4 bases, the J end by 3 bases, with 14 bases between. Germline CDR1 reads SGHDT; CDR2 reads YYEEEE. Written as DNA, the CDR3 is TGTGCCAGCAGCGATAACGGGGCCCTCTACGAGCAGTACTTC. Its translation: CASSDNGALYEQYF. Full variable domain (outside the CDR3, taken from reference TRBV5-6 and TRBJ2-7): DAGVTQSPTHLIKTRGQQVTLRCSPKSGHDTVSWYQQALGQGPQFIFQYYEEEERQRGNFPDRFSGHQFPNYSSELNVNALLLGDSALYLCASSDNGALYEQYFGPGTRLTVT.

This clonotype was seen only a few times. The V gene is TRBV29-1, the J gene TRBJ2-7, with a possible D match to TRBD1 (6 bases). Trimming left V 1 base short and J 4 bases short, with 14 bases between. The CDR3 is 14 amino acids. Germline V lookup: CDR1 SQVTM, CDR2 ANQGSEA. The CDR3: CSVEVPDSPYEQYF. CDR3 bases: TGCAGCGTTGAAGTCCCGGACAGTCCATACGAGCAGTACTTC.

The genes are TRBV6-5 and TRBJ2-2; D possibly uses TRBD1 or TRBD2 (5 bases each). This CDR3 region has 15 residues. Deletions cut 2 bases from V and 6 bases from J, with 13 bases between. Germline CDR1 MNHEY, CDR2 SVGAGI. CDR3 region: CASSYRSGTAGELFF. In DNA, the CDR3 is TGTGCCAGCAGTTACCGGTCAGGGACCGCCGGGGAGCTGTTTTTT.

At least ten counts were recorded for this clonotype. The chain combines TRBV11-2 with TRBJ1-4; a possible D gene is TRBD1 (6 bases). Germline V gene data show CDR1 as SGHAT and CDR2 as FQNNGV. Trimming cost V 3 bases and J 7 bases, with 24 bases left between them. The CDR3 loop spans 18 amino acids. In DNA form, the CDR3 reads TGTGCCAGCAGCTTCCCGCGCGCCTGGACAGTTCCAGTTGAAAAACTGTTTTTT. Translation: CASSFPRAWTVPVEKLFF.

This chain connects TRBV18 to TRBJ2-1; the D gene could be TRBD1 or TRBD2 (5 bases each). This CDR3 spans 12 amino acids. Germline CDR1 and CDR2: KGHSH and LQKENI. V was shortened by 3 bases and J by 10 bases, with 10 bases between the two germline ends. Here the CDR3 DNA reads TGTGCCAGCTCACCGTGGGGGAAGGAGCAGTTCTTC. Translation gives CASSPWGKEQFF.

The table lists this clonotype with many counts. The chain combines TRBV7-9 with TRBJ2-7; 7 bases map to TRBD1. CDR3 length: 15 residues. The ends lost 1 base at V and 1 base at J; junction bases unmatched: 4. CDR1 is SEHNR and CDR2 is FQNEAQ in the germline V gene (reference sequence). For the CDR3, the DNA is TGTGCCAGCAGCTTAGGAGTGACAGGGTCCTACGAGCAGTACTTC. Protein sequence: CASSLGVTGSYEQYF.

The V and J genes are TRBV2 and TRBJ2-7; D is ambiguous. Germline V gene lookup returns CDR1 SNHLY and CDR2 FYNNEI. With 6 bases removed from V and 0 bases from J, the gap between germline ends came to 12 bases. CDR3 length equals 14 residues. The CDR3 sequence is CASRPTDSSYEQYF. CDR3 bases: TGTGCCAGCAGACCGACGGATTCCTCCTACGAGCAGTACTTC. The whole variable domain, filled in from reference TRBV2 and TRBJ2-7, reads EPEVTQTPSHQVTQMGQEVILRCVPISNHLYFYWYRQILGQKVEFLVSFYNNEISEKSEIFDDQFSVERPDGSNFTLKIRSTKLEDSAMYFCASRPTDSSYEQYFGPGTRLTVT.

In this sample, this clonotype turned up many times. The chain carries TRBV28 and TRBJ2-1; tentative D call: TRBD1 (6 bases). Trimming cost V 2 bases and J 0 bases, with 23 bases left between them. This CDR3 is built from 20 residues. The germline CDR1 and CDR2 sequences are MDHEN and SYDVKM. DNA for the CDR3: TGTGCCAGCAGTTTAGGAGGAGGAGGCAGGGGCGAAAGCTCCTACAATGAGCAGTTCTTC. Protein sequence: CASSLGGGGRGESSYNEQFF. The whole variable domain, filled in from reference TRBV28 and TRBJ2-1, reads DVKVTQSSRYLVKRTGEKVFLECVQDMDHENMFWYRQDPGLGLRLIYFSYDVKMKEKGDIPEGYSVSREKKERFSLILESASTNQTSMYLCASSLGGGGRGESSYNEQFFGPGTRLTVL.

This chain uses TRBV4-3 with TRBJ2-7; D is unresolved. CDR3 length: 14 residues. Germline-derived CDR1 and CDR2 are LGHNA and YSLEER. Trimming took 2 bases from V and 2 from J, leaving 10 bases between them. CDR3 in DNA: TGCGCCAGCAGCCAATTTTTAGAGACCTACGAGCAGTACTTC. Residues: CASSQFLETYEQYF.

This clonotype was counted ten times or more. V and J are TRBV2 and TRBJ2-4; TRBD2 matches 7 bases. The CDR3 runs 12 residues. J was trimmed by 7 bases and V by 8 bases; bases with no gene match: 5. The germline gives CDR1 SNHLY, CDR2 FYNNEI. CDR3 in amino acids: CASDSGNNIQYF. In nucleotides, the CDR3 is TGTGCCAGCGACAGCGGGAACAACATTCAGTACTTC.

The chain employs TRBV6-1 and TRBJ2-5; 15 nucleotides match TRBD2. Germline CDR1 MNHNS, CDR2 SASEGT. The CDR3 runs to 15 residues. Unmatched junction bases numbered 4, after V lost 7 bases and J lost 4 bases. CDR3 DNA: TGTGCCAGCACCCGGACTAGCGGGGGGGTAGAGACCCAGTACTTC. Its translation: CASTRTSGGVETQYF.

In this sample, this clonotype turned up many times. The J gene is TRBJ2-5, the V gene TRBV5-5; possible D gene TRBD1, 5 bases. Germline V gene data show CDR1 as SGHKS and CDR2 as YYEKEE (reference sequence). The CDR3 sequence is 14 residues long. The ends were cut back, 4 bases at V and 0 bases at J, with 10 bases in the middle. The CDR3: CASSRTTYQETQYF. The CDR3 DNA reads TGTGCCAGCAGCCGGACAACTTACCAAGAGACCCAGTACTTC. Together with reference TRBV5-5 and TRBJ2-5, the CDR3 gives the full variable domain: DAGVTQSPTHLIKTRGQQVTLRCSPISGHKSVSWYQQVLGQGPQFIFQYYEKEERGRGNFPDRFSARQFPNYSSELNVNALLLGDSALYLCASSRTTYQETQYFGPGTRLLVL.

CDR3 DNA sequence: TGTGCCACCCAAGGACTAGCGGGGAACTCCTACGAGCAGTACTTC. Amino acid sequence: CATQGLAGNSYEQYF. This chain connects TRBV15 to TRBJ2-7, with TRBD2 matching over 12 bases. Germline trimming cut 8 bases from V and 0 bases from J; bases unmatched to any gene: 5. The CDR3 extends over 15 amino acids. Germline V lookup: CDR1 LNHNV, CDR2 YYDKDF (reference sequence). Combining the CDR3 with reference TRBV15 and TRBJ2-7 gives the whole variable domain DAMVIQNPRYQVTQFGKPVTLSCSQTLNHNVMYWYQQKSSQAPKLLFHYYDKDFNNEADTPDNFQSRRPNTSFCFLDIRSPGLGDTAMYLCATQGLAGNSYEQYFGPGTRLTVT.

In this sample, this clonotype turned up many times. V gene TRBV3-1 combines with J gene TRBJ2-7, with no clear D. Trimming shortened V by 3 bases and J by 6 bases, and 6 bases separated the two germline ends. The germline gives CDR1 LGHDT, CDR2 YNNKEL (reference sequence). This CDR3 has 11 residues. CDR3 coding DNA: TGTGCCAGCAGCCACTCCGCCGAGCAGTACTTC. Translating it yields CASSHSAEQYF.

This clonotype was observed a few times. This chain connects TRBV6-1 to TRBJ1-5; D gene unclear. Per germline, CDR1 MNHNS and CDR2 SASEGT. The V gene lost 1 base and the J gene lost 4 bases, with 11 bases spanning the gap. There are 15 residues in the CDR3. The CDR3 is CASSEGVDGNQPQHF. In DNA form, the CDR3 reads TGTGCCAGCAGTGAAGGGGTAGATGGTAATCAGCCCCAGCATTTT.